The T cell receptor beta chain under discussion was sequenced for a study of cytomegalovirus exposure and HLA in healthy donors. Study-wide points: Productive rates of about 87% or about 30% were seen for most TCR beta V segments in an earlier analysis.

Researchers ran the PCR with 60 Vbeta and 13 Jbeta primers. Sequencing was performed with immunoSEQ multiplex PCR; in TCRdb, only in-frame clones are kept and a portion is missing. This table has roughly 110,000 clones, around 80% appearing once. A remark on this clone: Its antigen is unidentified.

The CDR3 is 13 residues long. V lost 6 bases and J 2 bases, leaving 11 bases between the germline ends. Germline-derived CDR1 and CDR2 are KGHSH and LQKENI. This clonotype originated in a man aged 25 to 45 in good health and CMV-seropositive. Sequenced sample: PBMCs. The chain links TRBV18 to TRBJ2-7; the D is unclear. The CDR3 protein is CASSSSVTYEQYF. The CDR3 DNA reads as TGTGCCAGCTCTTCGTCGGTTACCTACGAGCAGTACTTC.